Detailed here is one T cell receptor (beta chain). Libraries were prepared by immunoSEQ multiplex PCR; TCRdb keeps only in-frame clonotypes and omits some of them. Seen here are 450,000 to 500,000 clones, 88% observed once, and the top ten hold approximately 8.3%. The data derive from a study of blood T cell repertoires in COVID-19. At the level of the study: In each case, the material was cDNA or gDNA derived from T cells, B-cell-depleted T cells, or PBMCs.

Germline assignment: CDR1 SGHTA and CDR2 FQGNSA. V lost 3 bases and J lost 6; bases outside the gene matches: 10. CDR3 length: 15 residues. Sequencing was carried out using PBMCs or T cells enriched from blood (not recorded which). V is TRBV7-2 and J is TRBJ2-5, with 7 bases fitting TRBD1. This TCR was sampled from a woman aged 60-75 years who had recovered from COVID-19. This CDR3 is CASSFGGWDSKTQYF. CDR3 in DNA: TGTGCCAGCAGCTTTGGGGGTTGGGACAGCAAGACCCAGTACTTC.